Listed below are T cell receptor beta chains from one sample, sequenced in a study of cytomegalovirus exposure and HLA in healthy donors. Data came from immunoSEQ multiplex PCR; TCRdb stores just in-frame clones and leaves some out. Of about 130,000 clones listed, 65% to 80% are singletons. The material sequenced was PBMCs. These TCRs come from a man aged 40-55 years in good health and CMV-seronegative. Each CDR3 is given with its conserved first and last residue. The D gene is left open where the match is weak. Expanded clones get a size class; other rows say once, few or many, or leave the size out.

clone size: -
J gene: TRBJ2-3
V gene: TRBV7-3
D gene: TRBD2
CDR3 protein: CASSLTQLAGSTDTQYF
CDR3 DNA: TGTGCCAGCAGCTTAACGCAACTAGCGGGTTCCACAGATACGCAGTATTTT

clone size: -
J gene: TRBJ1-2
V gene: TRBV28
D gene: -
CDR3 protein: CASIRGGADYGYTF
CDR3 DNA: TGTGCCAGCATTCGGGGAGGTGCTGACTATGGCTACACCTTC

clone size: -
J gene: TRBJ1-2
V gene: TRBV5-1
D gene: TRBD1
CDR3 protein: CASSLGQGNGYTF
CDR3 DNA: TGCGCCAGCAGCTTGGGACAGGGTAATGGCTACACCTTC

clone size: few
J gene: TRBJ2-7
V gene: TRBV18
D gene: -
CDR3 protein: CASSRTGSGYEQYF
CDR3 DNA: TGTGCCAGCTCACGTACGGGAAGCGGCTACGAGCAGTACTTC

clone size: -
J gene: TRBJ2-7
V gene: TRBV18
D gene: TRBD1
CDR3 protein: CASSPPGTGVYEQYF
CDR3 DNA: TGTGCCAGCTCACCACCCGGGACAGGAGTCTACGAGCAGTACTTC

clone size: -
J gene: TRBJ2-5
V gene: TRBV12-5
D gene: -
CDR3 protein: CASGLGAAETQYF
CDR3 DNA: TGTGCTAGTGGTTTGGGCGCGGCGGAGACCCAGTACTTC

clone size: -
J gene: TRBJ2-3
V gene: TRBV4-3
D gene: -
CDR3 protein: CASSQDPLGPSDTDTQYF
CDR3 DNA: TGCGCCAGCAGCCAAGATCCTTTGGGGCCGTCTGACACAGATACGCAGTATTTT

clone size: few
J gene: TRBJ1-5
V gene: TRBV7-9
D gene: TRBD1
CDR3 protein: CASSQTGRGNQPQHF
CDR3 DNA: TGTGCCAGCAGCCAGACAGGGAGAGGTAATCAGCCCCAGCATTTT

clone size: -
J gene: TRBJ2-3
V gene: TRBV5-1
D gene: -
CDR3 protein: CASSWGERDTQYF
CDR3 DNA: TGCGCCAGCAGCTGGGGGGAAAGAGATACGCAGTATTTT

clone size: few
J gene: TRBJ2-1
V gene: TRBV7-8
D gene: TRBD2
CDR3 protein: CASSPEAGGGYNEQFF
CDR3 DNA: TGTGCCAGCAGCCCCGAAGCGGGAGGGGGTTACAATGAGCAGTTCTTC

clone size: -
J gene: TRBJ1-6
V gene: TRBV5-4
D gene: TRBD1
CDR3 protein: CASSLGRTGSVNSPLHF
CDR3 DNA: TGTGCCAGCAGCTTGGGGAGGACAGGGTCGGTAAATTCACCCCTCCACTTT

clone size: -
J gene: TRBJ1-5
V gene: TRBV19
D gene: -
CDR3 protein: CASTPFGNQPQHF
CDR3 DNA: TGTGCCAGTACCCCGTTTGGCAATCAGCCCCAGCATTTT

clone size: -
J gene: TRBJ1-3
V gene: TRBV5-6
D gene: -
CDR3 protein: CASSLVSGAGNTIYF
CDR3 DNA: TGTGCCAGCAGCTTGGTGTCAGGGGCGGGAAACACCATATATTTT

clone size: -
J gene: TRBJ2-1
V gene: TRBV4-1
D gene: TRBD2
CDR3 protein: CASSQDLAGLAANEQFF
CDR3 DNA: TGCGCCAGCAGCCAAGATCTAGCCGGACTAGCGGCTAATGAGCAGTTCTTC

clone size: -
J gene: TRBJ2-7
V gene: TRBV5-6
D gene: TRBD2
CDR3 protein: CASSDGTSGPYEQYF
CDR3 DNA: TGTGCCAGCAGCGATGGGACTAGCGGCCCCTACGAGCAGTACTTC

clone size: once
J gene: TRBJ2-2
V gene: TRBV14
D gene: -
CDR3 protein: CASSLTNFGFGELFF
CDR3 DNA: TGTGCCAGCAGCTTGACTAATTTTGGATTCGGGGAGCTGTTTTTT

clone size: -
J gene: TRBJ2-2
V gene: TRBV28
D gene: TRBD2
CDR3 protein: CASSSERGLFF
CDR3 DNA: TGTGCCAGCAGTTCGGAGCGGGGGCTGTTTTTT

clone size: few
J gene: TRBJ2-7
V gene: TRBV4-1
D gene: -
CDR3 protein: CASSQGPGHNYEQYF
CDR3 DNA: TGCGCCAGCAGCCAAGGGCCCGGACACAACTACGAGCAGTACTTC

clone size: -
J gene: TRBJ2-2
V gene: TRBV5-4
D gene: TRBD2
CDR3 protein: CASSLGGGNTGELFF
CDR3 DNA: TGTGCCAGCAGCTTAGGCGGGGGGAACACCGGGGAGCTGTTTTTT

clone size: -
J gene: TRBJ2-7
V gene: TRBV29-1
D gene: TRBD2
CDR3 protein: CSASTTSGTYEQYF
CDR3 DNA: TGCAGCGCTAGCACGACTAGCGGAACCTACGAGCAGTACTTC

clone size: -
J gene: TRBJ2-2
V gene: TRBV30
D gene: -
CDR3 protein: CARETGMSNTGELFF
CDR3 DNA: TGTGCTCGAGAAACAGGAATGTCGAACACCGGGGAGCTGTTTTTT

clone size: -
J gene: TRBJ2-5
V gene: TRBV7-2
D gene: TRBD2
CDR3 protein: CASSNRLALQETQYF
CDR3 DNA: TGTGCCAGCAGCAATCGACTAGCCCTACAAGAGACCCAGTACTTC

clone size: -
J gene: TRBJ2-7
V gene: TRBV5-4
D gene: TRBD2
CDR3 protein: CASSVVGGVPYEQYF
CDR3 DNA: TGTGCCAGCAGCGTCGTGGGGGGGGTTCCCTACGAGCAGTACTTC

clone size: -
J gene: TRBJ2-5
V gene: TRBV5-1
D gene: TRBD1
CDR3 protein: CASSLGQGLETQYF
CDR3 DNA: TGCGCCAGCAGCTTGGGACAGGGTTTAGAGACCCAGTACTTC

clone size: -
J gene: TRBJ1-6
V gene: TRBV5-1
D gene: -
CDR3 protein: CASSLKGAYNSPLHF
CDR3 DNA: TGCGCCAGCAGCTTGAAGGGGGCCTATAATTCACCCCTCCACTTT

clone size: -
J gene: TRBJ2-7
V gene: TRBV28
D gene: TRBD1
CDR3 protein: CASSSGQLRYEQYF
CDR3 DNA: TGTGCCAGCAGTTCGGGACAGCTAAGATACGAGCAGTACTTC

clone size: -
J gene: TRBJ1-2
V gene: TRBV10-3
D gene: -
CDR3 protein: CAISVGQGHGYTF
CDR3 DNA: TGTGCCATCAGTGTAGGGCAGGGGCATGGCTACACCTTC

clone size: -
J gene: TRBJ2-5
V gene: TRBV7-2
D gene: -
CDR3 protein: CASSLTEGQETQYF
CDR3 DNA: TGTGCCAGCAGCTTAACTGAGGGACAAGAGACCCAGTACTTC

clone size: -
J gene: TRBJ2-2
V gene: TRBV6-5
D gene: -
CDR3 protein: CASSWARENGELFF
CDR3 DNA: TGTGCCAGCAGCTGGGCACGGGAAAACGGGGAGCTGTTTTTT

clone size: -
J gene: TRBJ2-7
V gene: TRBV19
D gene: -
CDR3 protein: CASSIAGQGYEQYF
CDR3 DNA: TGTGCCAGTAGTATAGCGGGACAAGGCTACGAGCAGTACTTC

clone size: -
J gene: TRBJ2-1
V gene: TRBV13
D gene: -
CDR3 protein: CASSFSGSSNEQFF
CDR3 DNA: TGTGCCAGCAGCTTTTCCGGGTCAAGCAATGAGCAGTTCTTC

clone size: -
J gene: TRBJ2-7
V gene: TRBV4-1
D gene: TRBD1
CDR3 protein: CASSQGPPVGTGSYEQYF
CDR3 DNA: TGCGCCAGCAGCCAAGGCCCACCGGTCGGGACAGGCTCCTACGAGCAGTACTTC

clone size: few
J gene: TRBJ2-5
V gene: TRBV19
D gene: TRBD2
CDR3 protein: CASSIGGLAETQYF
CDR3 DNA: TGTGCCAGTAGTATAGGGGGACTAGCTGAGACCCAGTACTTC

clone size: -
J gene: TRBJ2-5
V gene: TRBV27
D gene: TRBD1
CDR3 protein: CASRQGNQETQYF
CDR3 DNA: TGTGCCAGTAGACAGGGTAACCAAGAGACCCAGTACTTC

clone size: -
J gene: TRBJ2-3
V gene: TRBV6-6
D gene: TRBD2
CDR3 protein: CASALRGGTADTQYF
CDR3 DNA: TGTGCCAGCGCCCTCCGCGGGGGGACGGCAGATACGCAGTATTTT

clone size: -
J gene: TRBJ2-3
V gene: TRBV19
D gene: -
CDR3 protein: CASSGGAPDTQYF
CDR3 DNA: TGTGCCAGTAGTGGGGGGGCCCCCGATACGCAGTATTTT

clone size: -
J gene: TRBJ2-1
V gene: TRBV7-9
D gene: TRBD2
CDR3 protein: CASSSSGEYNEQFF
CDR3 DNA: TGTGCCAGCAGCTCTAGCGGGGAATACAATGAGCAGTTCTTC

clone size: -
J gene: TRBJ2-7
V gene: TRBV6-5
D gene: -
CDR3 protein: CASSYRDNPYEQYF
CDR3 DNA: TGTGCCAGCAGTTACCGGGACAACCCTTACGAGCAGTACTTC

clone size: -
J gene: TRBJ1-4
V gene: TRBV4-2
D gene: -
CDR3 protein: CASRPGGCTLATNEKLFF
CDR3 DNA: TGTGCCAGCAGGCCTGGAGGATGTACCCTTGCAACTAATGAAAAACTGTTTTTT

clone size: -
J gene: TRBJ1-5
V gene: TRBV4-3
D gene: -
CDR3 protein: CASSQDSGGNQPQHF
CDR3 DNA: TGCGCCAGCAGCCAAGATAGTGGCGGAAATCAGCCCCAGCATTTT

clone size: few
J gene: TRBJ1-4
V gene: TRBV11-2
D gene: -
CDR3 protein: CASSSGFANEKLFF
CDR3 DNA: TGTGCCAGCAGCTCGGGGTTTGCTAATGAAAAACTGTTTTTT

clone size: -
J gene: TRBJ1-3
V gene: TRBV19
D gene: TRBD1
CDR3 protein: CASRQGQTGNTIYF
CDR3 DNA: TGTGCCAGTAGACAGGGACAGACTGGAAACACCATATATTTT

clone size: once
J gene: TRBJ2-3
V gene: TRBV5-1
D gene: TRBD2
CDR3 protein: CASSPNPLLGLAGPRGDTQYF
CDR3 DNA: TGCGCCAGCAGCCCGAACCCCCTTCTAGGACTAGCGGGACCGCGGGGAGATACGCAGTATTTT

clone size: -
J gene: TRBJ1-1
V gene: TRBV6-5
D gene: TRBD1
CDR3 protein: CASRPGQGGNTEAFF
CDR3 DNA: TGTGCCAGCAGACCGGGACAGGGGGGTAACACTGAAGCTTTCTTT

clone size: -
J gene: TRBJ1-6
V gene: TRBV27
D gene: TRBD1
CDR3 protein: CASSPGTGYNSPLHF
CDR3 DNA: TGTGCCAGCAGTCCCGGGACAGGGTATAATTCACCCCTCCACTTT

clone size: -
J gene: TRBJ2-5
V gene: TRBV27
D gene: TRBD2
CDR3 protein: CASSFLAGDETQYF
CDR3 DNA: TGTGCCAGCAGTTTCCTAGCGGGTGACGAGACCCAGTACTTC

clone size: -
J gene: TRBJ2-3
V gene: TRBV5-1
D gene: TRBD1
CDR3 protein: CASSLAPTGADTQYF
CDR3 DNA: TGCGCCAGCAGCTTGGCCCCGACAGGGGCAGATACGCAGTATTTT

clone size: -
J gene: TRBJ2-2
V gene: TRBV9
D gene: -
CDR3 protein: CASSKQGGGTGELFF
CDR3 DNA: TGTGCCAGCAGCAAGCAGGGAGGGGGGACCGGGGAGCTGTTTTTT

clone size: -
J gene: TRBJ2-4
V gene: TRBV11-3
D gene: TRBD1
CDR3 protein: CASSLRSPGTENIQYF
CDR3 DNA: TGTGCCAGCAGCTTAAGGTCTCCAGGGACAGAAAACATTCAGTACTTC

clone size: -
J gene: TRBJ2-7
V gene: TRBV7-2
D gene: TRBD2
CDR3 protein: CASSPRTSSGSYEQYF
CDR3 DNA: TGTGCCAGCAGCCCACGGACCTCTAGCGGCTCCTACGAGCAGTACTTC